The rows below give T cell receptor beta chains drawn from one sample of a study of glioma-infiltrating T cells. TCRdb independently ran MiXCR on the multiplex PCR reads; one entry per CDR3 protein. The sample lists 400,000 or so distinct CDR3 sequences, around 45% seen once, with around 12% in the top ten. The sample consisted of glioma tissue, nonneoplastic brain tissue, or PBMCs (not recorded which). The receptors were gathered from a human donor with low-grade glioma or glioblastoma, undergoing nonglioma brain surgery, or in good health (not recorded which). CDR3s include the opening cysteine and the closing phenylalanine or tryptophan. The order of the fields is D gene, clone size, V gene, CDR3 length, J gene, CDR3 protein, CDR3 DNA. The D gene is left open where the match is weak. Clone size is shown for a subset of rows, as once, few, many or a class of expanded clone.

d_call: NA
clone_size: NA
v_call: TRBV12-3/TRBV12-4
cdr3_length: 12
j_call: TRBJ2-3
cdr3_aa: CASSLQEETQYF
cdr3_nt: TGTGCCAGCAGTTTACAAGAAGAGACGCAGTATTTT

d_call: TRBD1
clone_size: NA
v_call: TRBV18
cdr3_length: 14
j_call: TRBJ2-7
cdr3_aa: CASSPRQGIDEQYF
cdr3_nt: TGTGCCAGCTCACCACGACAGGGGATCGACGAGCAGTACTTC

d_call: NA
clone_size: many
v_call: TRBV28
cdr3_length: 13
j_call: TRBJ2-7
cdr3_aa: CASSLARSYEQYF
cdr3_nt: TGTGCCAGCAGTTTGGCCCGGAGCTACGAGCAGTACTTC

d_call: TRBD1
clone_size: once
v_call: TRBV4-1
cdr3_length: 16
j_call: TRBJ1-2
cdr3_aa: CASSQEGRTGVPGYTF
cdr3_nt: TGCGCCAGCAGCCAAGAAGGTCGGACAGGGGTCCCCGGCTACACCTTC

d_call: NA
clone_size: few
v_call: TRBV19
cdr3_length: 17
j_call: TRBJ1-1
cdr3_aa: CASSIAPSRGMNTEAFF
cdr3_nt: TGTGCCAGTAGTATTGCCCCCTCCCGGGGGATGAACACTGAAGCTTTCTTT

d_call: NA
clone_size: many
v_call: TRBV7-9
cdr3_length: 13
j_call: TRBJ2-7
cdr3_aa: CASSLDTGSARYF
cdr3_nt: TGTGCCAGCAGCTTAGATACAGGGAGCGCACGGTACTTC

d_call: TRBD2
clone_size: NA
v_call: TRBV7-8
cdr3_length: 16
j_call: TRBJ2-7
cdr3_aa: CASSLVGLAAYYEQYF
cdr3_nt: TGTGCCAGCAGCTTAGTCGGACTAGCGGCTTACTACGAGCAGTACTTC

d_call: NA
clone_size: many
v_call: TRBV7-2
cdr3_length: 14
j_call: TRBJ2-7
cdr3_aa: CASSFRGETYEQYF
cdr3_nt: TGTGCCAGCAGCTTCAGGGGGGAAACCTACGAGCAGTACTTC

d_call: NA
clone_size: once
v_call: TRBV6-2/TRBV6-3
cdr3_length: 13
j_call: TRBJ1-1
cdr3_aa: CVSSFDLNTEAFF
cdr3_nt: TGTGTTAGCAGTTTCGACCTTAACACTGAAGCTTTCTTT

d_call: NA
clone_size: NA
v_call: TRBV28
cdr3_length: 15
j_call: TRBJ1-1
cdr3_aa: CASSLDMGRRTEAFF
cdr3_nt: TGTGCCAGCAGTTTAGACATGGGGCGTCGCACTGAAGCTTTCTTT

d_call: TRBD1
clone_size: many
v_call: TRBV6-2/TRBV6-3
cdr3_length: 16
j_call: TRBJ1-2
cdr3_aa: CASSYSPYRGLFGYTF
cdr3_nt: TGTGCCAGCAGTTACTCGCCTTACAGGGGGCTGTTCGGCTACACCTTC

d_call: NA
clone_size: many
v_call: TRBV15
cdr3_length: 16
j_call: TRBJ2-1
cdr3_aa: CATSRGQGSSYNEQFF
cdr3_nt: TGTGCCACCAGCAGAGGCCAAGGGAGCTCCTACAATGAGCAGTTCTTC

d_call: NA
clone_size: few
v_call: TRBV5-1
cdr3_length: 16
j_call: TRBJ2-6
cdr3_aa: CASSGDPSSGANVLTF
cdr3_nt: TGCGCCAGCAGCGGGGATCCCTCCTCTGGGGCCAACGTCCTGACTTTC

d_call: NA
clone_size: once
v_call: TRBV28
cdr3_length: 15
j_call: TRBJ1-5
cdr3_aa: CAGRARSHSNQPQHF
cdr3_nt: TGTGCCGGCAGGGCGAGATCACATAGCAACCAGCCCCAGCATTTT

d_call: TRBD1
clone_size: NA
v_call: TRBV12-3/TRBV12-4
cdr3_length: 16
j_call: TRBJ1-2
cdr3_aa: CASSPMAGGGHYGYTF
cdr3_nt: TGTGCCAGCAGTCCCATGGCAGGGGGCGGACACTATGGCTACACCTTC

d_call: NA
clone_size: many
v_call: TRBV28
cdr3_length: 14
j_call: TRBJ2-3
cdr3_aa: CASSFITGTDTQYF
cdr3_nt: TGTGCCAGCAGTTTCATTACAGGGACAGATACGCAGTATTTT

d_call: NA
clone_size: NA
v_call: TRBV6-5
cdr3_length: 13
j_call: TRBJ2-2
cdr3_aa: CASSYGRGAELFF
cdr3_nt: TGTGCCAGCAGTTACGGTAGGGGTGCGGAGCTGTTTTTT

d_call: NA
clone_size: few
v_call: TRBV19
cdr3_length: 9
j_call: TRBJ1-5
cdr3_aa: CAAGQPQHF
cdr3_nt: TGTGCCGCTGGCCAGCCCCAGCATTTT

d_call: NA
clone_size: NA
v_call: TRBV6-2/TRBV6-3
cdr3_length: 14
j_call: TRBJ1-1
cdr3_aa: CASSHTLGVTEASF
cdr3_nt: TGTGCCAGCAGTCACACTTTGGGGGTAACTGAAGCTTCCTTT

d_call: NA
clone_size: NA
v_call: TRBV28
cdr3_length: 15
j_call: TRBJ2-3
cdr3_aa: CDSETRHRVSDTQYF
cdr3_nt: TGTGACAGCGAGACTAGACATAGGGTGTCGGATACGCAGTATTTT

d_call: NA
clone_size: many
v_call: TRBV6-5
cdr3_length: 13
j_call: TRBJ1-3
cdr3_aa: CASSYISGNTIYF
cdr3_nt: TGTGCCAGCAGTTACATCTCAGGAAACACCATATATTTT

d_call: TRBD2
clone_size: NA
v_call: TRBV28
cdr3_length: 16
j_call: TRBJ2-3
cdr3_aa: CAGSPPVSGSTDTQYF
cdr3_nt: TGTGCCGGCAGTCCCCCCGTAAGCGGGAGCACAGATACGCAGTACTTT

d_call: TRBD2
clone_size: many
v_call: TRBV6-2/TRBV6-3
cdr3_length: 15
j_call: TRBJ2-3
cdr3_aa: CASSYSGEGPDTQYF
cdr3_nt: TGTGCCAGCAGTTACTCGGGGGAGGGCCCAGATACGCAGTATTTT

d_call: NA
clone_size: NA
v_call: TRBV6-1
cdr3_length: 15
j_call: TRBJ2-7
cdr3_aa: CASSPVEGLDNEQYF
cdr3_nt: TGTGCCAGCAGTCCGGTCGAGGGATTAGACAATGAGCAGTACTTC

d_call: NA
clone_size: NA
v_call: TRBV20-1
cdr3_length: 14
j_call: TRBJ2-6
cdr3_aa: CSARDKSGANVLTF
cdr3_nt: TGCAGTGCTAGGGACAAATCTGGGGCCAACGTCCTGACTTTC

d_call: NA
clone_size: NA
v_call: TRBV19
cdr3_length: 15
j_call: TRBJ1-1
cdr3_aa: CASSIARRINTEAFF
cdr3_nt: TGTGCCAGTAGTATAGCCCGTCGAATTAACACTGAAGCTTTCTTT

d_call: NA
clone_size: few
v_call: TRBV4-3
cdr3_length: 13
j_call: TRBJ2-1
cdr3_aa: CASSQGWMKEQFF
cdr3_nt: TGCGCCAGCAGCCAAGGTTGGATGAAAGAGCAGTTCTTC

d_call: NA
clone_size: NA
v_call: TRBV3-1
cdr3_length: 13
j_call: TRBJ2-1
cdr3_aa: CASNQRTSGEQFF
cdr3_nt: TGTGCCAGCAACCAACGAACCTCTGGGGAGCAGTTCTTC

d_call: NA
clone_size: few
v_call: TRBV4-3
cdr3_length: 16
j_call: TRBJ1-5
cdr3_aa: CASSQDKWGGNQPQHF
cdr3_nt: TGCGCCAGCAGCCAAGATAAGTGGGGGGGCAATCAGCCCCAGCATTTT

d_call: TRBD2
clone_size: NA
v_call: TRBV20-1
cdr3_length: 14
j_call: TRBJ2-7
cdr3_aa: CSASSSGRVDEQYF
cdr3_nt: TGCAGTGCTAGCTCTAGCGGGAGAGTGGACGAGCAGTACTTC

d_call: NA
clone_size: NA
v_call: TRBV19
cdr3_length: 14
j_call: TRBJ2-7
cdr3_aa: CASSRTGSAYEQYF
cdr3_nt: TGTGCCAGTAGTCGAACAGGGAGCGCGTACGAGCAGTACTTC

d_call: TRBD1
clone_size: NA
v_call: TRBV28
cdr3_length: 15
j_call: TRBJ1-2
cdr3_aa: CASSLPTTGVYGYTF
cdr3_nt: TGTGCCAGCAGTTTACCAACTACAGGGGTCTATGGCTACACCTTC

d_call: TRBD2
clone_size: few
v_call: TRBV6-2/TRBV6-3
cdr3_length: 15
j_call: TRBJ2-1
cdr3_aa: CATARVASGSSEQFF
cdr3_nt: TGTGCCACCGCGCGGGTGGCTAGCGGGAGCAGTGAGCAGTTCTTC

d_call: TRBD2
clone_size: many
v_call: TRBV6-1
cdr3_length: 15
j_call: TRBJ2-2
cdr3_aa: CASRLAGANTGELFF
cdr3_nt: TGTGCCAGCAGACTAGCGGGAGCGAACACCGGGGAGCTGTTTTTT

d_call: TRBD1
clone_size: few
v_call: TRBV24-1
cdr3_length: 15
j_call: TRBJ1-2
cdr3_aa: CATSAAGTANYGYTF
cdr3_nt: TGTGCCACCAGCGCCGCCGGGACAGCTAACTATGGCTACACCTTC

d_call: NA
clone_size: few
v_call: TRBV7-2
cdr3_length: 15
j_call: TRBJ2-3
cdr3_aa: CASSLDGIYTDTQYF
cdr3_nt: TGTGCCAGCAGCTTAGACGGGATTTACACAGATACGCAGTATTTT

d_call: TRBD1
clone_size: NA
v_call: TRBV28
cdr3_length: 16
j_call: TRBJ2-3
cdr3_aa: CASSPRTGGFTDTQYF
cdr3_nt: TGTGCCAGCAGTCCCCGGACAGGGGGCTTCACAGATACGCAGTATTTT

d_call: NA
clone_size: NA
v_call: TRBV20-1
cdr3_length: 13
j_call: TRBJ2-5
cdr3_aa: CSAKTGGQETQYF
cdr3_nt: TGCAGTGCAAAGACGGGCGGCCAAGAGACCCAGTACTTC

d_call: NA
clone_size: many
v_call: TRBV27
cdr3_length: 18
j_call: TRBJ2-7
cdr3_aa: CASQGQRTPVSHSYEQYF
cdr3_nt: TGTGCCAGCCAAGGACAGCGAACGCCCGTCAGCCACTCCTACGAGCAGTACTTC

d_call: NA
clone_size: NA
v_call: TRBV5-1
cdr3_length: 16
j_call: TRBJ2-7
cdr3_aa: CASSLAALAPIYEQYF
cdr3_nt: TGCGCCAGCAGCTTGGCGGCTTTGGCACCAATCTACGAGCAGTACTTC

d_call: NA
clone_size: many
v_call: TRBV6-2/TRBV6-3
cdr3_length: 12
j_call: TRBJ2-1
cdr3_aa: CASSDRTGEQFF
cdr3_nt: TGTGCCAGCAGCGATAGGACGGGTGAGCAGTTCTTC

d_call: NA
clone_size: NA
v_call: TRBV7-2
cdr3_length: 16
j_call: TRBJ2-5
cdr3_aa: CASSLARQCGGETQYF
cdr3_nt: TGTGCCAGCAGCTTAGCGCGGCAGTGTGGTGGTGAGACCCAGTACTTC

d_call: TRBD2
clone_size: few
v_call: TRBV7-2
cdr3_length: 16
j_call: TRBJ2-1
cdr3_aa: CASSLRSGSSYNEQFF
cdr3_nt: TGTGCCAGCAGCTTACGTAGCGGGAGCTCCTACAATGAGCAGTTCTTC

d_call: TRBD2
clone_size: many
v_call: TRBV20-1
cdr3_length: 12
j_call: TRBJ2-7
cdr3_aa: CSASSGDYEQYF
cdr3_nt: TGCAGTGCATCAAGCGGGGACTACGAGCAGTACTTC

d_call: NA
clone_size: few
v_call: TRBV7-2
cdr3_length: 14
j_call: TRBJ1-1
cdr3_aa: CAPAGICLNTEAFF
cdr3_nt: TGTGCCCCCGCGGGCATCTGTTTGAACACTGAAGCTTTCTTT